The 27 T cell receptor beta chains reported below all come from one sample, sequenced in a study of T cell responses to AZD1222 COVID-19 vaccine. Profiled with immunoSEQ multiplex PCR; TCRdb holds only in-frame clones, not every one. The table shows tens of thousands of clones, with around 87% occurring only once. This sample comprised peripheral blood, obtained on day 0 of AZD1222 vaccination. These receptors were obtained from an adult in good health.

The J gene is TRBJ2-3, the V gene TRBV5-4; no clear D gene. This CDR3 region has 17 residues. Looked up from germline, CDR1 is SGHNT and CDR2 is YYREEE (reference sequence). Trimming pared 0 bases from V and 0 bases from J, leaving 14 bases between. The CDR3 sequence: CASSLGGRSRSTDTQYF. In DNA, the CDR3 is TGTGCCAGCAGCTTGGGTGGACGCAGTCGAAGCACAGATACGCAGTATTTT. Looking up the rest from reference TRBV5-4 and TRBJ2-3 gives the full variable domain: ETGVTQSPTHLIKTRGQQVTLRCSSQSGHNTVSWYQQALGQGPQFIFQYYREEENGRGNFPPRFSGLQFPNYSSELNVNALELDDSALYLCASSLGGRSRSTDTQYFGPGTRLTVL.

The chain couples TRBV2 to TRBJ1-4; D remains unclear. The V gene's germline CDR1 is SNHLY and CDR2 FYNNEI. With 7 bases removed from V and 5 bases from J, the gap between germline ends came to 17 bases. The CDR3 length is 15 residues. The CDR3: CASTRRTGENEKLFF. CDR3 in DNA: TGTGCCAGCACCCGAAGGACCGGGGAGAATGAAAAACTGTTTTTT.

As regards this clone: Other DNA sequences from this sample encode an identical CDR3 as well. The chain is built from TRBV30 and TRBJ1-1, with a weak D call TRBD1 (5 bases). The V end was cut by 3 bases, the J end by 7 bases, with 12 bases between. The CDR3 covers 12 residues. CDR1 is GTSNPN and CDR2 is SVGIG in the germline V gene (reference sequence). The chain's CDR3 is CAWSAGRYEAFF. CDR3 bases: TGTGCCTGGAGCGCGGGACGGTATGAAGCTTTCTTT.

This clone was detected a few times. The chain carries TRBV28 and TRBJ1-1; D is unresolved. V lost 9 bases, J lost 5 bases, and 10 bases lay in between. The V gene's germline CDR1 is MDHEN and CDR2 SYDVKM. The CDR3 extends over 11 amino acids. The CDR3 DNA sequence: TGTGCCAGTACCACAAGGACTGAAGCTTTCTTT. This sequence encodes CASTTRTEAFF.

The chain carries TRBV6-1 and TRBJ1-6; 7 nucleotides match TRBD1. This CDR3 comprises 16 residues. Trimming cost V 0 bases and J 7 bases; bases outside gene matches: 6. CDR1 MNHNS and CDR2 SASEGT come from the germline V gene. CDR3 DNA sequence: TGTGCCAGCAGTGAAGCCTTAACAGGGGAAAATTCACCCCTCCACTTT. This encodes CASSEALTGENSPLHF.

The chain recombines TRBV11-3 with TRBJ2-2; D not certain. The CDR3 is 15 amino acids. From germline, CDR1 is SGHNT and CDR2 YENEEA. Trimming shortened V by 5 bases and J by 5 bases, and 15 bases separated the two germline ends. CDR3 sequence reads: CASSPGVARTGELFF. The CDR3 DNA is TGTGCCAGCAGCCCAGGAGTGGCCCGGACCGGGGAGCTGTTTTTT.

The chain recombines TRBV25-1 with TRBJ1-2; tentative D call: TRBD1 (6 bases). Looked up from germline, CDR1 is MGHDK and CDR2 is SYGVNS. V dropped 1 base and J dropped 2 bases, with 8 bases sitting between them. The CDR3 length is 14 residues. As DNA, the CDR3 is TGTGCCAGCAGTGAATCAGGGGTAAACTATGGCTACACCTTC. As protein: CASSESGVNYGYTF.

The CDR3, as DNA: TGCGCCAGCAGCTTACCGGGACAGGGTTCTCCCCTCCACTTT. Translated, it gives CASSLPGQGSPLHF. The chain couples TRBV5-1 to TRBJ1-6; 9 bases line up with TRBD1. Germline V gives CDR1 SGHRS, CDR2 YFSETQ. The trim removed 2 bases at V and 13 bases at J, leaving 7 bases unmatched. CDR3 length: 14 residues. Combining the CDR3 with reference TRBV5-1 and TRBJ1-6 gives the whole variable domain KAGVTQTPRYLIKTRGQQVTLSCSPISGHRSVSWYQQTPGQGLQFLFEYFSETQRNKGNFPGRFSGRQFSNSRSEMNVSTLELGDSALYLCASSLPGQGSPLHFGNGTRLTVT.

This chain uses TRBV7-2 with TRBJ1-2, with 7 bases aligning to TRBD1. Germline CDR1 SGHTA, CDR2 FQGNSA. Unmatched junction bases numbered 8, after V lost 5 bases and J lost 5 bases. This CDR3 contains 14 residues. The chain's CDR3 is CASSLMTGNYGYTF. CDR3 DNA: TGTGCCAGCAGCCTCATGACAGGGAATTATGGCTACACCTTC. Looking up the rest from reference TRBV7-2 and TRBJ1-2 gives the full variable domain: GAGVSQSPSNKVTEKGKDVELRCDPISGHTALYWYRQSLGQGLEFLIYFQGNSAPDKSGLPSDRFSAERTGGSVSTLTIQRTQQEDSAVYLCASSLMTGNYGYTFGSGTRLTVV.

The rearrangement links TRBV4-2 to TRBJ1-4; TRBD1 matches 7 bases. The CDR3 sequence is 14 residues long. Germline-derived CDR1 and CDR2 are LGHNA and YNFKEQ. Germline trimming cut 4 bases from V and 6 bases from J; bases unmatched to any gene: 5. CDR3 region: CASSPKGADEKLFF. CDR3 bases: TGTGCCAGCAGCCCAAAGGGGGCAGATGAAAAACTGTTTTTT.

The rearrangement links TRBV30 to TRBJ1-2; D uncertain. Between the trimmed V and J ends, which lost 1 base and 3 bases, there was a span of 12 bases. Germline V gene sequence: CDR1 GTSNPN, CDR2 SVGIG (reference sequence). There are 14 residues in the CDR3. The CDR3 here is CAWSDEALHYGYTF. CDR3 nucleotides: TGTGCCTGGAGTGATGAAGCCCTCCACTATGGCTACACCTTC.

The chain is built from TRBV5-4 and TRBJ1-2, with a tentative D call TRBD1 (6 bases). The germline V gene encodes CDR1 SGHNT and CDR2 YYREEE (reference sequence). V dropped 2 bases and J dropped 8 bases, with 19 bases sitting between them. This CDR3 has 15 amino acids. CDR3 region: CASSLTGGSRRGYTF. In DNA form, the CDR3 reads TGTGCCAGCAGCTTAACCGGGGGCAGTCGGCGGGGCTACACCTTC.

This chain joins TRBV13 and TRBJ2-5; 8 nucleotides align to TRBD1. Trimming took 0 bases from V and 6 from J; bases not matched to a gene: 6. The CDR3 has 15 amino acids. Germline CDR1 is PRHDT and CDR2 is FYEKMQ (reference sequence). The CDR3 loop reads CASSLGTGVEQTQYF. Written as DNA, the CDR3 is TGTGCCAGCAGCTTAGGGACAGGGGTTGAACAGACCCAGTACTTC.

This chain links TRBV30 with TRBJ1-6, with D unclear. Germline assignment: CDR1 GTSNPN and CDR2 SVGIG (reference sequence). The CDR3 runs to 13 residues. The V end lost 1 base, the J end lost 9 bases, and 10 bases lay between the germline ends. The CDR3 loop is CAWSAEEGSPLHF. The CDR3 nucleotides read TGTGCCTGGAGTGCAGAAGAAGGTTCACCCCTCCACTTT.

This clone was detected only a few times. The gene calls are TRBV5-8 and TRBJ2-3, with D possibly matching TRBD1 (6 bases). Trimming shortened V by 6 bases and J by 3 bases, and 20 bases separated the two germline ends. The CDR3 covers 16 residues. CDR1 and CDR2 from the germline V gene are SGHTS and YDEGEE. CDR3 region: CASTLRGKVKTDTQYF. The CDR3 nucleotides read TGTGCCAGCACCCTCAGGGGTAAAGTCAAGACAGATACGCAGTATTTT.

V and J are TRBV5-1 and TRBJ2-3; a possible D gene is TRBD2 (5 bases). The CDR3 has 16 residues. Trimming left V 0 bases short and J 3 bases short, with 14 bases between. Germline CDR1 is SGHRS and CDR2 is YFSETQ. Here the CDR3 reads CASSLGGSRETDTQYF. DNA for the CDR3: TGCGCCAGCAGCTTGGGCGGCTCGAGGGAGACAGATACGCAGTATTTT. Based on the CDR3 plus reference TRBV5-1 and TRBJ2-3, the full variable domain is KAGVTQTPRYLIKTRGQQVTLSCSPISGHRSVSWYQQTPGQGLQFLFEYFSETQRNKGNFPGRFSGRQFSNSRSEMNVSTLELGDSALYLCASSLGGSRETDTQYFGPGTRLTVL.

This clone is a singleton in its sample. CDR3 sequence reads: CATSRDGVSQYF. In DNA form, the CDR3 reads TGTGCCACCAGCAGAGATGGAGTCAGCCAGTACTTC. The chain carries TRBV15 and TRBJ2-7; no firm D call. The V end lost 0 bases, the J end lost 10 bases, and 10 bases lay between the germline ends. CDR1 LNHNV and CDR2 YYDKDF come from the germline V gene (reference sequence). The CDR3 has 12 residues.

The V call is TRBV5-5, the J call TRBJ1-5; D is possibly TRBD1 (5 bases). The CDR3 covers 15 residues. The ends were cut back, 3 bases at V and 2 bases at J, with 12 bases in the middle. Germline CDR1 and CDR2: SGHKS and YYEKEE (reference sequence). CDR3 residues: CASSSGLLGNQPQHF. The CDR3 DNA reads TGTGCCAGCAGCTCGGGGCTGTTGGGCAATCAGCCCCAGCATTTT.

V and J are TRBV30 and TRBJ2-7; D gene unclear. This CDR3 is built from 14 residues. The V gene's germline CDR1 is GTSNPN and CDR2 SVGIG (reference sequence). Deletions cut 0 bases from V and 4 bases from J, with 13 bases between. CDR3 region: CAWSVSNRDYEQYF. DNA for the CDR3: TGTGCCTGGAGTGTCTCGAACCGCGATTACGAGCAGTACTTC.

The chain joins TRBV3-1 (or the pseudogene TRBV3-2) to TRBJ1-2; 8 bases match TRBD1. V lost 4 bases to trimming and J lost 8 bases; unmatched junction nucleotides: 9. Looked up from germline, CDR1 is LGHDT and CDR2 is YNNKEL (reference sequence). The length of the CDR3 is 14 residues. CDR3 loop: CASSPTGQVRGYTF. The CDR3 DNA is TGTGCCAGCAGCCCCACGGGACAGGTGCGAGGCTACACCTTC.

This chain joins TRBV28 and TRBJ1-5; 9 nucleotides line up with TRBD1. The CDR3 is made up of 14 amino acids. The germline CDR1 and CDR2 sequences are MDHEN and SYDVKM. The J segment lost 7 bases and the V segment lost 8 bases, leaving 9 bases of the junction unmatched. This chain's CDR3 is CASQTPTGGQPQHF. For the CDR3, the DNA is TGTGCCAGCCAGACCCCGACAGGGGGGCAGCCCCAGCATTTT.

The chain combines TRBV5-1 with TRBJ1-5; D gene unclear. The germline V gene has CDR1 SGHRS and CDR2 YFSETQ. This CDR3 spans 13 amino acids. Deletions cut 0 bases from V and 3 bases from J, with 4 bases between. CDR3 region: CASSLGFNQPQHF. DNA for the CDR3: TGCGCCAGCAGCTTGGGGTTCAATCAGCCCCAGCATTTT.

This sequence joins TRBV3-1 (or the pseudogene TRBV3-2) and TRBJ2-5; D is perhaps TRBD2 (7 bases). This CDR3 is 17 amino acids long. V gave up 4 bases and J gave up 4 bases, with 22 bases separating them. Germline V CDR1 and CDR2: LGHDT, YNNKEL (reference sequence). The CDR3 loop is CASSPSGGAGNRETQYF. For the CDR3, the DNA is TGTGCCAGCAGCCCTTCGGGGGGCGCGGGGAATCGAGAGACCCAGTACTTC.

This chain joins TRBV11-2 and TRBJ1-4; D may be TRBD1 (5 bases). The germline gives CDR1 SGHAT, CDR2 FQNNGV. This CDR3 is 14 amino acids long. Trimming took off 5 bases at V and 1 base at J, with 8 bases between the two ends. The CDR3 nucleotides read TGTGCCAGCAGCCGACAGCTAACTAATGAAAAACTGTTTTTT. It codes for CASSRQLTNEKLFF.

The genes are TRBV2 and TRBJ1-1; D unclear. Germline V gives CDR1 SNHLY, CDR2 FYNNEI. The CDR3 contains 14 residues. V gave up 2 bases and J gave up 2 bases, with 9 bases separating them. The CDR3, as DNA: TGTGCCAGCAGTGAATGGGCAGAAAACACTGAAGCTTTCTTT. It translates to CASSEWAENTEAFF.

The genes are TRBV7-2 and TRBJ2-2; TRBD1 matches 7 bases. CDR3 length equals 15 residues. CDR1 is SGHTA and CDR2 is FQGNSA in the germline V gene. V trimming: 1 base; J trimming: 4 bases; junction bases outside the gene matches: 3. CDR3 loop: CASSLGQGTTGELFF. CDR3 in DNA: TGTGCCAGCAGCTTAGGACAGGGCACCACCGGGGAGCTGTTTTTT.

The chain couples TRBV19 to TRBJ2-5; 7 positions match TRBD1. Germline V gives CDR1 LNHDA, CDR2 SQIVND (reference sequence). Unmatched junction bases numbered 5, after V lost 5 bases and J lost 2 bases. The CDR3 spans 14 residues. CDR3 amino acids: CASSPGDRQETQYF. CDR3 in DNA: TGTGCCAGTAGTCCCGGGGACAGACAAGAGACCCAGTACTTC.